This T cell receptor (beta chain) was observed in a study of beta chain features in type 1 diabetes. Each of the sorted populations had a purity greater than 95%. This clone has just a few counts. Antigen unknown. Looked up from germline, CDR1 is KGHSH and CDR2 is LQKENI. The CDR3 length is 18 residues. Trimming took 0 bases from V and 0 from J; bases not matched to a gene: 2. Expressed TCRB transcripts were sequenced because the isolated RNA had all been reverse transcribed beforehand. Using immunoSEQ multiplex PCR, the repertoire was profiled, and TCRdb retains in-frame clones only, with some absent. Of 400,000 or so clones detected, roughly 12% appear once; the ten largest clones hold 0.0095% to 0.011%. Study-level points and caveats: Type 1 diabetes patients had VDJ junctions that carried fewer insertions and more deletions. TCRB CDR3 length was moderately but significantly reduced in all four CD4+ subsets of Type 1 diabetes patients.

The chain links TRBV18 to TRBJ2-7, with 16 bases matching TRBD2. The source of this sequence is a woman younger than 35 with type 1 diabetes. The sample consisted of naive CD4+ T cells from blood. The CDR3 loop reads CASSPPGLAGGSSYEQYF. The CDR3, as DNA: TGTGCCAGCTCACCACCGGGACTAGCGGGGGGGAGCTCCTACGAGCAGTACTTC.